Sequencing of this T cell receptor (beta chain) was carried out in a study of blood T cells in healthy people across ages. Study-level findings and limits: Long-lived donors carried more naive CD4+ cells and greater diversity than aged donors.

Points on this clonotype: Its antigen is unknown.

The use of a sample-barcoded 5' primer and a J-beta primer mix characterized a second PCR of roughly 7 to 12 cycles. TCRdb itself ran the 5' RACE reads through MiXCR, one entry per CDR3 protein. This sample carries 1.2 million to 1.5 million distinct CDR3 sequences, 45% to 70% of them seen once, and the ten largest clones take 6.5% to 8%. The sample comprised blood. The clonotype comes from a man younger than 35 in good health.

CDR3 sequence (DNA): TGTGCCATCAGGGAAGCGGATTCACCCTACGAGCAGTACTTC. Protein product: CAIREADSPYEQYF. The V gene is TRBV10-3, the J gene TRBJ2-7; possibly TRBD2 for D (5 bases). Germline lookup yields CDR1 ENHRY and CDR2 SYGVKD. The ends were cut back, 6 bases at V and 2 bases at J, with 14 bases in the middle. This CDR3 contains 14 residues.